Reported below is one T cell receptor beta chain. What it binds is not known. The data originate from a study of monozygotic twins with inflammatory bowel disease. General study results and limits: It was not supported that a single strong signal or clonotype was associated with IBD. IBD patients showed reduced TCRbeta diversity (inverse Simpson) versus healthy co-twins.

The CDR3 length is 12 residues. Germline CDR1 and CDR2: SGHKS and YYEKEE (reference sequence). Added by template switching were UMIs that each held a 6-nucleotide sample barcode. Nested amplification of TCRalpha and TCRbeta cDNA involved two PCRs of around 15 and 10 cycles. Using the 5' RACE reads, TCRdb records one entry per CDR3 protein without DNA. This table lists about 450,000 distinct CDR3 sequences. The TCR originated in a human donor with ulcerative colitis or Crohn's disease, or a healthy co-twin of an affected twin (not recorded which). The sequencing sample was made of blood. The V call is TRBV5-5, the J call TRBJ1-5. CDR3 amino acids: CASSEFNQPQHF.